The subject of this entry is one T cell receptor beta chain. Antigen: not known. These data are taken from a study of response to subunit inactivated influenza vaccine. General study findings and limits: Few additional T cells are recruited per seasonal influenza vaccination, authors suggested.

Trimming removed 3 bases from V and 4 bases from J; junction bases left unmatched: 4. Looked up from germline, CDR1 is SGHRS and CDR2 is YFSETQ. The CDR3 contains 16 residues. One entry per CDR3 protein results from TCRdb running MiXCR on the RT-PCR reads. The sample has about 650,000 distinct CDR3 sequences, 13% to 15% seen once. The clonotype originates from a man in his forties or fifties who received an inactivated influenza vaccine. The rearrangement links TRBV5-1 to TRBJ2-2, with 12 bases lining up with TRBD2. The sample was PBMCs from blood, taken less than 15 days before vaccination. CDR3 sequence: CASSSSGGAFTGELFF. The CDR3 DNA sequence: TGCGCCAGCAGCTCTAGCGGGGGGGCCTTCACCGGGGAGCTGTTTTTT.